This is a list of T cell receptor beta chains from one sample in a study of T cells in Graves' hyperthyroidism and ophthalmopathy. TCRdb re-derived calls from the multiplex PCR reads in MiXCR, one entry per CDR3 protein. Of 250,000 to 300,000 distinct CDR3 sequences listed, approximately 14% are singletons. Sequencing was carried out using blood. Source of these receptors: a woman aged 40 to 50 with Graves' hyperthyroidism. The CDR3 runs from the conserved cysteine through the conserved F or W. Each record gives: clone size, J gene, V gene, D gene, CDR3 DNA, CDR3 protein. D genes are given only for firm matches. Clone sizes are given selectively: once, few, many, or a class where the clone is expanded.

many TRBJ2-7 TRBV20-1 TRBD1 TGCAGTGCTAGAGATCTCCGGACAGGAGGACACGAGCAGTACTTC CSARDLRTGGHEQYF
many TRBJ2-1 TRBV6-1 TRBD2 TGTGCCAGCAGTTTTGGACTAGCGGGCAATGAGCAGTTCTTC CASSFGLAGNEQFF
many TRBJ2-5 TRBV11-3 TRBD2 TGTGCCAGCAGCGGGAGGGTTCAAGAGACCCAGTACTTC CASSGRVQETQYF
many TRBJ1-1 TRBV5-6 TRBD1 TGTGCCAGCAGCCCGACAGGGACGCGAACTGAAGCTTTCTTT CASSPTGTRTEAFF
many TRBJ2-3 TRBV20-1 . TGCAGTGCTAGAGGTCCCTGGCAGTATTTT CSARGPWQYF
many TRBJ2-1 TRBV3-1 . TGTGCCAGCAGCTCCTACAATGAGCAGTTCTTC CASSSYNEQFF
few TRBJ2-4 TRBV5-1 TRBD2 TGCGCCAGCAGCCCCCAGCCGTCGGGGACTAGTAATGACATTCAGTACTTC CASSPQPSGTSNDIQYF
many TRBJ2-2 TRBV12-3/TRBV12-4 TRBD2 TGTGCCAGCACCGGAGGACTAGCGGGAGGGCCGGGCGGGGAGCTGTTTTTT CASTGGLAGGPGGELFF
many TRBJ2-7 TRBV2 TRBD2 TGTGCCAGCAGTGAAGTGCGGGAGTTCAACGAGCAGTACTTC CASSEVREFNEQYF
many TRBJ2-3 TRBV20-1 . TGCAGTGCTAGAGATCGGGTAGTCATGGATACGCAGTATTTT CSARDRVVMDTQYF
many TRBJ1-1 TRBV29-1 TRBD1 TGCAGCGTTCTCCGGACAGGGGCTCTCGCTGAAGCTTTCTTT CSVLRTGALAEAFF
many TRBJ1-2 TRBV10-3 . TGTGCCATCAGTGCGGGGCTATGGTATGGCTACACCTTC CAISAGLWYGYTF
many TRBJ2-3 TRBV20-1 TRBD1 TGCAGTGCTACTGACCGGGACAGGAGCACAGATACGCAGTATTTT CSATDRDRSTDTQYF
few TRBJ2-4 TRBV3-1 . TGTGCCAGCAGCCAAGGCTGGCGGGATTTCAAAAACATTCAGTACTTC CASSQGWRDFKNIQYF
many TRBJ1-5 TRBV27 . TGTGCCAGCGCCCGGGGAAGGAATCAGCCCCAGCATTTT CASARGRNQPQHF
. TRBJ2-7 TRBV28 . TGTGCCAGCAGCCCCGGGACACGGTACGAGCAGTACTTC CASSPGTRYEQYF
many TRBJ1-2 TRBV6-2/TRBV6-3 . TGTGCCAGCAGTTACCGCCCGGACGGACGGTATGGCTACACCTTC CASSYRPDGRYGYTF
many TRBJ1-4 TRBV28 . TGTGCCAGCAGTTTAAGTACGGTTAAGGAAAAACTGTTTTTT CASSLSTVKEKLFF
many TRBJ1-1 TRBV7-3 . TGTGCCAGCAGCCAGACAATGAACACTGAAGCTTTCTTT CASSQTMNTEAFF
few TRBJ2-1 TRBV9 TRBD2 TGTGCCAGCAGCACCGGGACTAGCGGGATTCTCAATGAGCAGTTCTTC CASSTGTSGILNEQFF
few TRBJ1-4 TRBV4-1 . TGCGCCAGCAGCCAAGTTGGAGGGGAGGAAAAACTGTTTTTT CASSQVGGEEKLFF
few TRBJ2-1 TRBV13 TRBD2 TGTGCCAGCAGCTTCGGGGAGTGGCGGGAGGGCCCTGAGTTGTTCTTC CASSFGEWREGPELFF
few TRBJ2-3 TRBV9 TRBD2 TGTGCCAGCAGCGTGACTAGCGGGACCGCCGGTCCAACAGATACGCAGTATTTT CASSVTSGTAGPTDTQYF
many TRBJ2-7 TRBV6-1 . TGTGCCAGCAGTCTCCAGAGGGGCGAGCAGTACTTC CASSLQRGEQYF
many TRBJ1-2 TRBV28 TRBD1 TGTGCCGCGAAAGCAGGGGGGGCACAGGAAGCTAACTATGGCTACACCTTC CAAKAGGAQEANYGYTF
few TRBJ2-3 TRBV18 . TGTGCCAGCTCACCGATGGCTGGGGTCCCTGATACGCAGTATTTT CASSPMAGVPDTQYF
few TRBJ1-2 TRBV5-6 . TGTGCCAGCAGCCGAAGAGGGGGTTCTGGCTACACCTTC CASSRRGGSGYTF
few TRBJ2-7 TRBV6-1 . TGTGCCAGCACCGCATCACTTTTTCCTTACGAGCAGTACTTC CASTASLFPYEQYF
many TRBJ2-3 TRBV6-1 . TGTGCCAGCAGTGCGGATCTAGCGCGAGATACGCAGTATTTT CASSADLARDTQYF
. TRBJ2-6 TRBV3-1 . TGTGCCAGCAGCAACGGGGGCTCTGGGGCCAACGTCCTGACTTTC CASSNGGSGANVLTF
. TRBJ2-7 TRBV29-1 TRBD2 TGCAGCGCGCGGACTAGTAGCGACGAGCAGTACTTC CSARTSSDEQYF
few TRBJ2-1 TRBV7-9 . TGTGCCAGCCTGCAAGCGGACCCCTACAATGAGCAGTTCTTC CASLQADPYNEQFF
many TRBJ2-3 TRBV12-3/TRBV12-4 TRBD2 TGTGCCAGCACCCGGCTAGCGGGTAGCACAGATACGCAGTATTTT CASTRLAGSTDTQYF
. TRBJ1-2 TRBV7-9 . TGTGCCAGCAGCTTCTCCGACAGCAACCTACGTGGCTACACCTTC CASSFSDSNLRGYTF
once TRBJ2-1 TRBV5-8 . TGTGCCAGCAGCCCCCGGGACGAGCCCTACAATGAGCAGTTCTTC CASSPRDEPYNEQFF
many TRBJ1-1 TRBV27 . TGTGCCAGCAGTTTATCGGGGTCTGAAGCTTTCTTT CASSLSGSEAFF
. TRBJ1-3 TRBV3-1 . TGTGCCAGCAGCCATAACACCGGGGGGTCTGGAAACACCATATATTTT CASSHNTGGSGNTIYF
. TRBJ2-7 TRBV7-2 . TGTGCCAGCAGCTTAGTTAACGAGCAGTACTTC CASSLVNEQYF
few TRBJ1-2 TRBV18 TRBD1 TGTGCCAGCTCACTCAACGGACAGGGGTATGGCTACACCTTC CASSLNGQGYGYTF
. TRBJ2-3 TRBV9 . TGTGCCAGCAGCGTAGGAGGGGGAGATACGCAGTATTTT CASSVGGGDTQYF
. TRBJ2-1 TRBV18 TRBD1 TGTGCCAGCTCACCAGGGACAGGGTCCGATGAGCAGTTCTTC CASSPGTGSDEQFF
few TRBJ2-2 TRBV20-1 TRBD1 TGCAGTGCTGGCCGGACAGGGGGCGTGGGGGAGCTGTTTTTT CSAGRTGGVGELFF
many TRBJ1-5 TRBV7-2 . TGTGCCAGCAGCTTCAGGGGTGGCAATCAGCCCCAGCATTTT CASSFRGGNQPQHF
many TRBJ1-1 TRBV7-9 . TGTGCCAGCAGCTTAGTATGGGGCATGAACACTGAAGCTTTCTTT CASSLVWGMNTEAFF
many TRBJ2-7 TRBV6-1 . TGTGCCAGCAAAGCCGGGACAACCTACGAGCAGTACTTC CASKAGTTYEQYF
many TRBJ1-1 TRBV28 . TGTGCCAGCTACACCCGGGGATGGAACACTGAAGCTTTCTTT CASYTRGWNTEAFF
. TRBJ2-7 TRBV13 . TGTGCCAGCAGCTTAGCGGGGTCCACCTACGAGCAGTACTTC CASSLAGSTYEQYF
many TRBJ1-5 TRBV7-2 TRBD1 TGTGCCAGCAGCTGGAGGACAGGGGGCAATCAGCCCCAGCATTTT CASSWRTGGNQPQHF
many TRBJ2-2 TRBV7-6 TRBD2 TGTGCCAGCAGCTCCCTCCTAGCGGGAGTGGACACCGGGGAGCTGTTTTTT CASSSLLAGVDTGELFF
many TRBJ2-3 TRBV6-5 TRBD1 TGTGCCAGCAGTTACTCCCAGGGGGACACAGATACGCAGTATTTT CASSYSQGDTDTQYF
many TRBJ2-1 TRBV7-2 TRBD2 TGTGCCAGCAGCGTAGCCGGGACTAGCGGTGTCTATGAGCAGTTCTTC CASSVAGTSGVYEQFF
many TRBJ2-2 TRBV7-2 . TGTGCCAGCAGCTTAGTTTCGGGTGGCGGGGAGCTGTTTTTT CASSLVSGGGELFF
many TRBJ1-1 TRBV15 . TGTGCCACCAGCAGTACCCTTGGGGTCCTGAACACTGAAGCTTTCTTT CATSSTLGVLNTEAFF
. TRBJ1-5 TRBV11-3 . TGTGCCAGCAGCCCAAGGCGGCCCCAGCATTTT CASSPRRPQHF
few TRBJ1-5 TRBV6-2/TRBV6-3 TRBD1 TGTGCCAGCAGAGAAGACAGGGGTGGGAATCAGCCCCAGCATTTT CASREDRGGNQPQHF
. TRBJ2-3 TRBV2 . TGTGCCAGCAGTGGCAGGGGTTTCACAGATACGCAGTATTTT CASSGRGFTDTQYF
many TRBJ1-5 TRBV6-1 . TGTGCCACCTATACCACACCGTCGGGAATCGGCAATCAGCCCCAGCATTTT CATYTTPSGIGNQPQHF
. TRBJ1-6 TRBV20-1 . TGCAGTGCTAGGGGACACCTTCCTTCACCCCTCCACTTT CSARGHLPSPLHF